This T cell receptor (beta chain) emerged from a study of shared clonotypes between healthy human individuals. TCRdb's table, derived via immunoSEQ multiplex PCR, lists solely in-frame clones and lacks some. The data hold about 2,200,000 clones, with 85% to 95% observed a single time. Naivety among CD8 cells was defined by CD45RO negativity and positive CCR7 selection, thereby excluding terminally differentiated effector memory CD45RA+ cells. The length of the CDR3 is 13 residues. Trimming removed 3 bases from V and 2 bases from J, with 8 bases in between. Germline CDR1 LGHNA, CDR2 YSLEER. The V gene is TRBV4-3, the J gene TRBJ2-7; D unresolved. The clonotype comes from a man aged 18 to 29 in good health. Some clones in this sample may be carry-over from other donors' samples. The material sequenced was naive CD8+ T cells from PBMCs. The CDR3 DNA follows: TGCGCCAGCAGCCATTCTGTTCCCTACGAGCAGTACTTC. Its translation: CASSHSVPYEQYF.